The 6 T cell receptor beta chains listed next were all sequenced from one sample in a study of blood T cell repertoires in COVID-19 (TCRdb year 2020). Library method: the immunoSEQ multiplex PCR assay. This immuneACCESS table, as held by TCRdb, lists in-frame sequences with V and J called but not all clones. Of the missing ones, under half trace to an unresolved V gene in checked studies; the others have no known cause. Across this sample there are fewer than 400,000 clones, with less than 85% seen only once. Clones ranked in the top ten supply approximately 3.7% of the sample. The sequenced sample consisted of peripheral blood. These receptors were taken from a young woman with acute or convalescent COVID-19.

This CDR3 reads CASSQDLGEKLFF. Written as DNA, the CDR3 is TGTGCCAGCAGCCAAGATCTAGGTGAAAAACTGTTTTTT. The gene calls are TRBV14 and TRBJ1-4, with no clear D. Trimming took 0 bases from V and 7 from J, leaving 6 bases between them. The CDR3 is 13 amino acids. Germline values: CDR1 SGHDN, CDR2 FVKESK.

The chain is built from TRBV27 and TRBJ2-1; 7 bases map to TRBD1. Germline V gene lookup returns CDR1 MNHEY and CDR2 SMNVEV (reference sequence). V was pared by 4 bases and J by 8 bases, with 11 bases of the junction left unmatched. CDR3 length equals 15 residues. The CDR3 loop reads CASSSSAGGWDEQFF. CDR3 nucleotides: TGTGCCAGCAGTTCCTCAGCAGGGGGTTGGGATGAGCAGTTCTTC.

This rearrangement joins TRBV21-1 to TRBJ1-2; TRBD1 is taken as the D call from the table, unchecked against the DNA. TRBV21-1 is a pseudogene locus. CDR3 length equals 17 residues. This chain's CDR3 is CASSKLGRTAGDAGYTF. Here the CDR3 DNA reads TGTGCCAGCAGCAAACTCGGTCGCACAGCAGGGGATGCTGGCTACACCTTC.

V and J are TRBV5-6 and TRBJ2-5; perhaps TRBD2 as D (5 bases). Germline-derived CDR1 and CDR2 are SGHDT and YYEEEE. The CDR3 loop spans 13 amino acids. V lost 1 base and J 4 bases, leaving 8 bases between the germline ends. The DNA of the CDR3 is TGTGCCAGCAGCTTGATGGGGAGAGAGACCCAGTACTTC. Translation gives CASSLMGRETQYF.

This clone was detected a few times. This chain joins TRBV7-3 and TRBJ1-5; no clear D. Trimming took 1 base from V and 0 from J, leaving 7 bases between them. The germline V gene has CDR1 SGHTA and CDR2 FQGTGA. The CDR3 length is 15 residues. The CDR3 nucleotides read TGTGCCAGCAGCTTAAACGGGGATAGCAATCAGCCCCAGCATTTT. Amino acids: CASSLNGDSNQPQHF. The entire variable domain, with the rest obtained from reference TRBV7-3 and TRBJ1-5, is as follows: GAGVSQTPSNKVTEKGKYVELRCDPISGHTALYWYRQSLGQGPEFLIYFQGTGAADDSGLPNDRFFAVRPEGSVSTLKIQRTERGDSAVYLCASSLNGDSNQPQHFGDGTRLSIL.

V usage is TRBV19 and J usage is TRBJ1-1; D unresolved. V was cut by 7 bases and J by 1 base, with 19 bases left in between. Germline CDR1 is LNHDA and CDR2 is SQIVND (reference sequence). The CDR3 is 16 amino acids. The DNA of the CDR3 is TGTGCCAGTACCCATCGTATAGGAGCCGGGAACACTGAAGCTTTCTTT. This sequence encodes CASTHRIGAGNTEAFF.